This T cell receptor beta chain was recovered during a study of shared clonotypes between healthy human individuals. DNA at 200 ng, tens of thousands of T cell genomes, went into sorted-subset replicate PCRs. Libraries were prepared by immunoSEQ multiplex PCR; TCRdb keeps only in-frame clonotypes and omits some of them. The sample records over 1.5 million clones, approximately 98% being singletons. V lost 0 bases to trimming and J lost 6 bases, with 6 bases between them. Germline assignment: CDR1 GTSNPN and CDR2 SVGIG (reference sequence). This CDR3 contains 11 residues. Notes on the study in general: Investigators expected sequencing depth to affect clonotype sharing among donors. Generation probability values for non-shared clonotypes were lower than those for clonotypes shared by all four donors.

With regard to this clone: The antigen is not known. Distinct nucleotide sequences in the sample also encode this CDR3.

This sequence joins TRBV30 and TRBJ2-7; D possibly corresponds to TRBD2 (6 bases). The source of this sequence is a man under 40 in good health. Source material: naive CD4+ T cells sorted from blood. Subset given: CD45RA+ positively selected. The CDR3 nucleotides read TGTGCCTGGAGTGTCGGGGGCGAGCAGTACTTC. It codes for CAWSVGGEQYF. The full variable domain, completed using reference TRBV30 and TRBJ2-7, is SQTIHQWPATLVQPVGSPLSLECTVEGTSNPNLYWYRQAAGRGLQLLFYSVGIGQISSEVPQNLSASRPQDRQFILSSKKLLLSDSGFYLCAWSVGGEQYFGPGTRLTVT.